This T cell receptor (beta chain) originates from a study of cytomegalovirus exposure and HLA in healthy donors. Findings of the study overall: A missense DCLRE1C variant was associated with V- and J-gene trimming of TCR beta chains in a later analysis, and an independent cohort replicated the association.

The PCR ran on 60 Vbeta and 13 Jbeta primers. Sequencing was performed with immunoSEQ multiplex PCR; in TCRdb, only in-frame clones are kept and a portion is missing. The sample carries approximately 190,000 clones, 80% to 85% recorded once. Remarks on this clone: Antigen: not known.

This clonotype was sampled from a boy aged 5-17 years in good health and CMV-seronegative. The sequenced material came from PBMCs.

CDR3 in DNA: TGTGCCAGCAGTTTATCCCGGACCGCAGGGGGCGCCTACGAGCAGTACTTC. Translation: CASSLSRTAGGAYEQYF. The V call is TRBV27, the J call TRBJ2-7, with TRBD1 identical over 8 bases. Germline V gene data show CDR1 as MNHEY and CDR2 as SMNVEV (reference sequence). This CDR3 has 17 residues. V gave up 0 bases and J gave up 2 bases; unmatched junction bases: 9.